Presented here are 20 T cell receptor beta chains from one specimen sequenced in a study of neoadjuvant anti-PD-1 for oral cavity cancer. Clones were sequenced by immunoSEQ multiplex PCR, and TCRdb holds only the in-frame ones, with some missing. The sample lists 75,000 or so clones; more than 80% were seen once. The source material was PBMCs, sampled before nivolumab (anti-PD-1) treatment. These receptors were obtained from a person aged 35-80 years with oral cavity squamous cell carcinoma.

This chain links TRBV30 with TRBJ2-6; tentatively, D is TRBD1 (6 bases). CDR1 is GTSNPN, CDR2 SVGIG, per germline (reference sequence). Trimming removed 2 bases from V and 0 bases from J, with 11 bases in between. The CDR3 sequence is 16 residues long. Here the CDR3 DNA reads TGTGCCTGGAGTCTCATAGGGGGCTCTGGGGCCAACGTCCTGACTTTC. Its translation is CAWSLIGGSGANVLTF.

CDR3 in DNA: TGCAGCGTTGTATTTCCCCCCCCGAGGTCTGAAGCTTTCTTT. Its protein product is CSVVFPPPRSEAFF. The chain has TRBV29-1 and TRBJ1-1; D gene ambiguous. This CDR3 has 14 residues. The germline V and J ends were trimmed by 4 bases and 6 bases, with 18 bases remaining between them. Looked up from germline, CDR1 is SQVTM and CDR2 is ANQGSEA.

This rearrangement joins TRBV29-1 to TRBJ1-2, with D uncertain. Per germline, CDR1 SQVTM and CDR2 ANQGSEA. V dropped 8 bases and J dropped 2 bases, with 9 bases sitting between them. The CDR3 has 11 amino acids. The CDR3 protein is CSIGGNYGYTF. The CDR3 DNA reads as TGCAGCATCGGCGGGAACTATGGCTACACCTTC.

The chain recombines TRBV13 with TRBJ1-1; weak D call: TRBD1 (5 bases). CDR3 length: 12 amino acids. With 4 bases removed from V and 10 bases from J, the gap between germline ends came to 13 bases. CDR1 and CDR2 from the germline V gene are PRHDT and FYEKMQ (reference sequence). CDR3 sequence reads: CASSSPGGGAFF. CDR3 nucleotides: TGTGCCAGCAGCTCCCCCGGGGGGGGAGCTTTCTTT.

V usage is TRBV7-8 and J usage is TRBJ2-7, with unresolved D. CDR3 size: 14 residues. Germline CDR1 SGHVS, CDR2 FQNEAQ. With 1 base removed from V and 4 bases from J, the gap between germline ends came to 11 bases. The CDR3 sequence: CASSLELGRYEQYF. In DNA, the CDR3 is TGTGCCAGCAGCTTAGAACTCGGCAGGTACGAGCAGTACTTC.

The gene calls are TRBV7-8 and TRBJ1-3; 12 nucleotides match TRBD1. V lost 7 bases and J lost 0; bases outside the gene matches: 16. Germline V gene lookup returns CDR1 SGHVS and CDR2 FQNEAQ. This CDR3 has 20 residues. The CDR3 nucleotides read TGTGCCAGCACCCCCGTTGGGGGCGGGACAGGGGGCTACTCTGGAAACACCATATATTTT. Its protein product is CASTPVGGGTGGYSGNTIYF.

This chain links TRBV6-5 with TRBJ1-3; 8 positions agree with TRBD1. The CDR3 runs 16 residues. Germline CDR1 is MNHEY and CDR2 is SVGAGI. The V and J ends lost 4 bases and 4 bases, in that order; junction bases with no gene match: 9. This CDR3 is CASSFSGQGTGNTIYF. CDR3 DNA: TGTGCCAGCAGTTTCTCAGGACAGGGAACAGGAAACACCATATATTTT.

V and J are TRBV5-4 and TRBJ1-2; D remains ambiguous. V was shortened by 4 bases and J by 2 bases, with 12 bases between the two germline ends. Germline values: CDR1 SGHNT, CDR2 YYREEE (reference sequence). The CDR3 length is 14 residues. The CDR3 is CASSAPGTNYGYTF. CDR3 in DNA: TGTGCCAGCAGCGCCCCGGGAACCAACTATGGCTACACCTTC.

The V and J genes are TRBV6-1 and TRBJ2-2, with 7 bases matching TRBD2. CDR1 is MNHNS, CDR2 SASEGT, per germline. The CDR3 loop spans 15 amino acids. J was trimmed by 6 bases and V by 2 bases; bases with no gene match: 6. The CDR3 is CASSEFGGTAGELFF. In DNA, the CDR3 is TGTGCCAGCAGTGAATTCGGGGGGACCGCCGGGGAGCTGTTTTTT.

This clone has only a few counts. V usage is TRBV9 and J usage is TRBJ2-1; 10 bases agree with TRBD2. The germline gives CDR1 SGDLS, CDR2 YYNGEE. The CDR3 runs 15 residues. The V gene end was trimmed by 3 bases and the J gene end by 7 bases; junction bases not matched to a gene: 7. CDR3 in amino acids: CASSARLAGGNEQFF. Written as DNA, the CDR3 is TGTGCCAGCAGCGCCCGACTAGCGGGTGGGAATGAGCAGTTCTTC.

The chain couples TRBV2 to TRBJ1-2; D perhaps matches TRBD1 (5 bases). Trimming cost V 1 base and J 4 bases, with 10 bases left between them. CDR3 size: 14 residues. Germline CDR1 and CDR2: SNHLY and FYNNEI. The CDR3 DNA reads as TGTGCCAGCAGTGAAGGTACAGGTCTCTATGGCTACACCTTC. This encodes CASSEGTGLYGYTF.

The genes are TRBV10-3 and TRBJ2-2; TRBD2 agrees at 14 bases. CDR3 length equals 15 residues. The J segment lost 5 bases and the V segment lost 4 bases, leaving 0 bases of the junction unmatched. Germline V gene data show CDR1 as ENHRY and CDR2 as SYGVKD. In DNA form, the CDR3 reads TGTGCCATCAGTGGGACTAGCGGGGGGACCGGGGAGCTGTTTTTT. This translates into CAISGTSGGTGELFF.

The table lists this clone with a count of one. The chain has TRBV27 and TRBJ1-1; TRBD1 matches at 7 bases. V trimming: 5 bases; J trimming: 5 bases; junction bases outside the gene matches: 11. This CDR3 region has 15 residues. The germline CDR1 and CDR2 sequences are MNHEY and SMNVEV (reference sequence). As DNA, the CDR3 is TGTGCCAGCAGTATCCGACAGGGATCTCGGACTGAAGCTTTCTTT. This codes for CASSIRQGSRTEAFF.

The J gene is TRBJ2-2, the V gene TRBV2; D perhaps matches TRBD1 (5 bases). The length of the CDR3 is 13 residues. Trimming removed 7 bases at V and 1 base at J, with 7 bases between. CDR1 and CDR2 (germline): SNHLY, FYNNEI. CDR3 sequence (DNA): TGTGCCAGCACCAGGGAGAACACCGGGGAGCTGTTTTTT. Protein: CASTRENTGELFF.

The chain couples TRBV28 to TRBJ1-2, with D unresolved. The length of the CDR3 is 14 residues. CDR1 and CDR2 (germline): MDHEN, SYDVKM. Between the trimmed V and J ends, which lost 2 bases and 4 bases, there was a span of 11 bases. For the CDR3, the DNA is TGTGCCAGCAGTTTAAACCGACCACCCTATGGCTACACCTTC. It is translated as CASSLNRPPYGYTF.

This clone showed up just once. The chain has TRBV25-1 and TRBJ2-7; D is possibly TRBD1 or TRBD2 (5 bases each). Trimming left V 2 bases short and J 5 bases short, with 7 bases between. The CDR3 covers 12 residues. Germline lookup yields CDR1 MGHDK and CDR2 SYGVNS. The CDR3 reads CASSEEGNEQYF. CDR3 bases: TGTGCCAGCAGTGAAGAGGGGAACGAGCAGTACTTC.

The J gene is TRBJ1-1, the V gene TRBV5-4, with D tentatively TRBD1 (5 bases). Trimming cost V 8 bases and J 3 bases, with 20 bases left between them. Looked up from germline, CDR1 is SGHNT and CDR2 is YYREEE (reference sequence). The CDR3 totals 15 residues. CDR3 sequence reads: CASHSFRGLDTEAFF. The CDR3 region has the DNA TGTGCCAGTCATTCTTTTCGGGGGTTGGACACTGAAGCTTTCTTT.

The CDR3 DNA is TGTGCCTGGAGTGCAAGGGGACAGTCCAACTATGGCTACACCTTC. Translating gives CAWSARGQSNYGYTF. V usage is TRBV30 and J usage is TRBJ1-2; 7 bases match TRBD1. The CDR3 is 15 amino acids. V shed 1 base and J 2 bases; nucleotides not matched to a gene: 7. CDR1 and CDR2 from the germline V gene are GTSNPN and SVGIG (reference sequence).

The chain carries TRBV5-1 and TRBJ2-2; 8 bases agree with TRBD1. This CDR3 region has 15 residues. Germline V gives CDR1 SGHRS, CDR2 YFSETQ. V lost 3 bases to trimming and J lost 6 bases; unmatched junction nucleotides: 7. The CDR3 sequence: CASSSQTQGAGELFF. The CDR3 nucleotides are TGCGCCAGCAGCTCGCAGACACAGGGGGCCGGGGAGCTGTTTTTT.

The gene calls are TRBV25-1 and TRBJ1-4, with D unresolved. CDR3 length: 12 residues. The V gene lost 0 bases and the J gene lost 8 bases, with 4 bases spanning the gap. Germline assignment: CDR1 MGHDK and CDR2 SYGVNS. The CDR3 DNA reads TGTGCCAGCAGTGAATATAGGGAAAAACTGTTTTTT. Protein product: CASSEYREKLFF. The variable domain in full, completed from reference TRBV25-1 and TRBJ1-4, reads EADIYQTPRYLVIGTGKKITLECSQTMGHDKMYWYQQDPGMELHLIHYSYGVNSTEKGDLSSESTVSRIRTEHFPLTLESARPSHTSQYLCASSEYREKLFFGSGTQLSVL.